This T cell receptor beta chain stems from a study of cytomegalovirus exposure and HLA in healthy donors. With respect to this clone: What it binds is unknown.

Primers for the PCR totalled 60 Vbeta and 13 Jbeta. The protocol was immunoSEQ multiplex PCR, while the TCRdb copy is restricted to in-frame clones and leaves out a portion. This repertoire shows fewer than 200,000 clones, about 71% found once; its top ten account for over 2.5%. Regarding the study as a whole: Later work associated fewer than 20,000 TCR beta sequences with HLA alleles at 0.05 false discovery rate.

Germline V gene data show CDR1 as KGHSH and CDR2 as LQKENI. The junction had 5 bases not matched to a gene; V was cut back by 3 bases and J by 3 bases. The CDR3 sequence is 15 residues long. Input material: PBMCs. This sequence was found in a woman between 25 and 40 years old in good health and CMV-seronegative. The genes are TRBV18 and TRBJ2-3; 8 nucleotides align to TRBD1. CDR3 amino acids: CASSPRQGATDTQYF. CDR3 sequence (DNA): TGTGCCAGCTCACCGAGGCAGGGGGCAACAGATACGCAGTATTTT. Full variable domain (rest looked up from reference TRBV18 and TRBJ2-3): NAGVMQNPRHLVRRRGQEARLRCSPMKGHSHVYWYRQLPEEGLKFMVYLQKENIIDESGMPKERFSAEFPKEGPSILRIQQVVRGDSAAYFCASSPRQGATDTQYFGPGTRLTVL.